This T cell receptor (beta chain) was identified during a study of blood T cell repertoires in COVID-19. Overall study context: PBMCs, B-cell-depleted T cells, or T cells were the source of the cDNA or gDNA that made up the material.

Sequencing was performed with immunoSEQ multiplex PCR; in TCRdb, only in-frame clones are kept and a portion is missing. The sample comprises under 200,000 clones, roughly 80% of which are singletons, and approximately 5.6% rests with the top ten. The CDR3 is 13 amino acids. CDR1 and CDR2 (germline): LNHNV, YYDKDF (reference sequence). V was clipped by 0 bases and J by 6 bases, with 6 bases between them. In this sample, this clone turned up once. Sequenced sample: PBMCs or T cells enriched from blood (not recorded which). This chain uses TRBV15 with TRBJ1-5; D remains unclear. This clonotype was sampled from a woman aged 35 to 49 with acute COVID-19. In nucleotides, the CDR3 is TGTGCCACCAGCAGAGATCGTAGTCAGCCCCAGCATTTT. It specifies CATSRDRSQPQHF. Using reference TRBV15 and TRBJ1-5 for the parts outside the CDR3, the full variable domain is DAMVIQNPRYQVTQFGKPVTLSCSQTLNHNVMYWYQQKSSQAPKLLFHYYDKDFNNEADTPDNFQSRRPNTSFCFLDIRSPGLGDTAMYLCATSRDRSQPQHFGDGTRLSIL.